This entry concerns a single T cell receptor beta chain. Trimming took 5 bases from V and 4 from J; bases not matched to a gene: 11. The CDR3 is made up of 15 amino acids. Germline CDR1 is DFQATT and CDR2 is SNEGSKA (reference sequence). An input of about 0.45 to 1 ug of RNA was subjected to reverse transcription using random hexamers. Multiplex immunoSEQ PCR targeted 54 Vbeta and 13 Jbeta TCR beta segments. TCRdb reprocessed the immunoSEQ multiplex PCR reads via MiXCR and lists one record per CDR3 protein. This table holds about 300,000 distinct CDR3 sequences, approximately 89% found once. TCR beta sequencing covered blood CD8+ and CD4+ T cells. The authors negatively isolated CD8+ and CD4+ T cells and FACS-enriched TEMRA cells. The data are from a study of CD8 T cells in Susac syndrome.

The receptor's source is a human donor with multiple sclerosis. The chain is built from TRBV20-1 and TRBJ2-3; 8 bases align to TRBD2. Sequences were obtained from CD8+ T cells from PBMCs. Here the CDR3 DNA reads TGCAGTGCTCTACTTAGCGGGATTGCTGCAGATACGCAGTATTTT. Its translation: CSALLSGIAADTQYF.